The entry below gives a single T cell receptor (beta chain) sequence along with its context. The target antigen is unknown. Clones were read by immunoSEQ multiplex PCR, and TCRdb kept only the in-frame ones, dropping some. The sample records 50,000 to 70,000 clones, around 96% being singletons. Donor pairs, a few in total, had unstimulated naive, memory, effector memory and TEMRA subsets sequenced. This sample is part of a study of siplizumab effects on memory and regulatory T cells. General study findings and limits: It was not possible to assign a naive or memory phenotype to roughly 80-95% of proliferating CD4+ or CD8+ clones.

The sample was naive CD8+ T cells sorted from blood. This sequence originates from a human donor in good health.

This CDR3 is CASSLVLRGAPLHF. For the CDR3, the DNA is TGTGCCAGCAGCTTAGTCTTGAGGGGGGCACCCCTCCACTTT. This chain connects TRBV7-2 to TRBJ1-6; tentatively, D is TRBD1 (6 bases). Per the germline V gene, CDR1 is SGHTA and CDR2 is FQGNSA. Trimming left V 1 base short and J 11 bases short, with 12 bases between. This CDR3 spans 14 amino acids.